This T cell receptor beta chain was recovered during a study of response to subunit inactivated influenza vaccine. Using its own MiXCR run on the RT-PCR reads, TCRdb lists one record per CDR3 protein. The data show some 500,000 distinct CDR3 sequences, approximately 13% seen once. Germline values: CDR1 DFQATT, CDR2 SNEGSKA (reference sequence). V dropped 5 bases and J dropped 8; count of bases not matched to a gene: 6. CDR3 length: 12 residues. This clonotype was seen ten or more times. This receptor was taken from a man between 50 and 59 years old who received an inactivated influenza vaccine. The chain links TRBV20-1 to TRBJ2-1, with 7 bases matching TRBD1. This sample comprised PBMCs from blood, obtained more than 35 days after vaccination. The CDR3 nucleotides are TGCAGTGCTCGTGACAGGGCCGATGAGCAGTTCTTC. It encodes CSARDRADEQFF.